This T cell receptor (beta chain) comes out of a study of shared clonotypes between healthy human individuals. TCRdb's copy holds only in-frame clones and misses some; the assay was immunoSEQ multiplex PCR. The sample holds about 1.1 million clones, approximately 78% seen once. This CDR3 region has 8 residues. V lost 8 bases to trimming and J lost 9 bases, with 5 bases between them. The V gene's germline CDR1 is MNHEY and CDR2 SVGAGI. The chain employs TRBV6-5 and TRBJ2-7, with D unresolved. The receptor was isolated from a man younger than 30 in good health. Some clones in this sample may be carry-over from other donors' samples. The sequenced sample consisted of memory CD4+ T cells from PBMCs. Indicated subset: CD45RA-negative fraction. CDR3 DNA: TGTGCCAGCCTGGGGCAGTACTTC. It specifies CASLGQYF.